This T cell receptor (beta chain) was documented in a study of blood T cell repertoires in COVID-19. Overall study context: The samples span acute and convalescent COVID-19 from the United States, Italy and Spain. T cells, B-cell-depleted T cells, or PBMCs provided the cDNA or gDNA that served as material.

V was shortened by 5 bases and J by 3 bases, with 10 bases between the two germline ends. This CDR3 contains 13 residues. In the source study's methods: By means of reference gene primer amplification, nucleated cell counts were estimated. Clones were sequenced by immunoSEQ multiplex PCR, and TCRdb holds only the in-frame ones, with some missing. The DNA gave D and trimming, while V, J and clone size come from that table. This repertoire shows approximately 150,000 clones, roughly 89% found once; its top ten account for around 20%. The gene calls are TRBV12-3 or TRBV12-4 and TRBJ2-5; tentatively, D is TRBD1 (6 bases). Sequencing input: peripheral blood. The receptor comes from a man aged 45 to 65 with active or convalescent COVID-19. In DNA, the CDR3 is TGTGCCAGCAGTCAGGGGATGGAAGAGACCCAGTACTTC. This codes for CASSQGMEETQYF.